What follows describes a single T cell receptor (beta chain). Sequencing used immunoSEQ multiplex PCR; TCRdb keeps in-frame clones, though not all of them. The sample lists some 70,000 clones; 91% were seen once. This CDR3 has 14 amino acids. Looked up from germline, CDR1 is MNHEY and CDR2 is SMNVEV (reference sequence). The V segment lost 3 bases and the J segment 6 bases; nucleotides outside the gene matches: 6. These data come from a study of T cell changes during pregnancy in multiple sclerosis. The source material was peripheral blood, sampled in the first trimester of pregnancy. The chain uses TRBV27 and TRBJ1-1; 8 bases match TRBD1. This TCR derives from a female donor with multiple sclerosis, enrolled in a pregnancy study. The CDR3 region is CASSFSRGQAEAFF. DNA for the CDR3: TGTGCCAGCAGTTTCTCGAGGGGACAGGCTGAAGCTTTCTTT.